The clone carrying this T cell receptor (beta chain) occurred many times. The record originates from a study of identical twins. TCRdb reprocessed the 5' RACE reads with MiXCR, giving one entry per CDR3 protein. The table includes 500,000 or so distinct CDR3 sequences, 13% to 15% detected once. Trimming cost V 6 bases and J 4 bases, with 16 bases left between them. The CDR3 is made up of 15 amino acids. This same sample was also part of a study on yellow fever vaccine responses in identical twins.

This chain joins TRBV12-3 or TRBV12-4 and TRBJ2-1, with D possibly TRBD2 on 6 matching bases. Sequences were obtained from CD4+ T cells sorted from blood. The sequence was collected from a woman between 18 and 29 years old in good health. CDR3 sequence (DNA): TGTGCCAGCAGCAGCGCGGGGAAGGGGTACAATGAGCAGTTCTTC. Translated, it gives CASSSAGKGYNEQFF.